The T cell receptor beta chain described here comes from a study of T cell responses to AZD1222 COVID-19 vaccine. On this clone itself: As yet, its antigen is unknown.

Data came from immunoSEQ multiplex PCR; TCRdb stores just in-frame clones and leaves some out. The data hold under 200,000 clones, with approximately 90% observed a single time. Study-level findings and limits: All repertoire sampling was performed exclusively after the peak T cell response. With two AZD1222 doses given, Spike-specific TCR breadth and depth both rose.

CDR3 length: 13 amino acids. Germline V gives CDR1 LGHNA, CDR2 YNFKEQ. The trim removed 5 bases at V and 6 bases at J, leaving 5 bases unmatched. The source is an adult who received the AZD1222 COVID-19 vaccine. The chain employs TRBV4-2 and TRBJ2-7; 9 bases map to TRBD2. The sequences come from peripheral blood, collected 28 days after the second AZD1222 dose. In nucleotides, the CDR3 is TGTGCCAGCAGCGGGACTAGCTCCACCGAGCAGTACTTC. Translation: CASSGTSSTEQYF.